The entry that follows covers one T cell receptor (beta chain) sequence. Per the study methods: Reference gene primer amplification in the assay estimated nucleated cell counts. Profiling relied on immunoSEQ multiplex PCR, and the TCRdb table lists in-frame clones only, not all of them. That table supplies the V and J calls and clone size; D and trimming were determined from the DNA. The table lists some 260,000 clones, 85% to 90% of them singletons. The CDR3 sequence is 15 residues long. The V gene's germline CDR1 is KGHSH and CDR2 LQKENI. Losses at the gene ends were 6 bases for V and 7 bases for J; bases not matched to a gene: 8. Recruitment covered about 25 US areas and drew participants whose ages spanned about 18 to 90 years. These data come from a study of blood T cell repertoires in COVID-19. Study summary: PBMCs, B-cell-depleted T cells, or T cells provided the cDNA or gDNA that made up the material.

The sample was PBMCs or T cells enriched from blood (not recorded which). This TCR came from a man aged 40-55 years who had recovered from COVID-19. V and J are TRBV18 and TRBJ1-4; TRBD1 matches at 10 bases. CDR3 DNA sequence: TGTGCCAGCTCTAGCCGGGACAGGGGAAGTGAAAAACTGTTTTTT. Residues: CASSSRDRGSEKLFF.